This passage covers 9 T cell receptor beta chains from one sample sequenced in a study of shared clonotypes between healthy human individuals. Using immunoSEQ multiplex PCR, the repertoire was profiled, and TCRdb retains in-frame clones only, with some absent. This sample carries roughly 1 million clones, around 78% of them seen once, and the ten largest clones take 0.52%. Sequencing input: memory CD4+ T cells from PBMCs. Subset denoted: CD45RA-negative fraction. The receptors originated from a man between 18 and 35 years old in good health. Some clones in this sample may be carry-over from other donors' samples.

The CDR3 coding sequence is TGTGCCAGTAGGGGGGGGGCGGCCCGCAATGAGCAGTTCTTC. Its protein is CASRGGAARNEQFF. The rearrangement joins TRBV25-1 to TRBJ2-1; D possibly corresponds to TRBD2 (7 bases). CDR1 is MGHDK and CDR2 is SYGVNS in the germline V gene. Trimming stripped 9 bases from V and 6 bases from J, with 18 bases between. This CDR3 is built from 14 residues.

The V and J genes are TRBV25-1 and TRBJ2-1; no clear D gene. V gave up 1 base and J gave up 11 bases, with 9 bases separating them. CDR1 and CDR2 from the germline V gene are MGHDK and SYGVNS. The CDR3 is made up of 12 amino acids. The CDR3, as DNA: TGTGCCAGCAGTGAATTCGGAGCGCAGCAGTTCTTC. It yields the protein CASSEFGAQQFF.

The chain is built from TRBV11-2 and TRBJ2-1; D call uncertain. The germline CDR1 and CDR2 sequences are SGHAT and FQNNGV. CDR3 length: 14 residues. V gave up 3 bases and J gave up 7 bases, with 13 bases separating them. CDR3 in amino acids: CASSFSLVGNEQFF. CDR3 coding DNA: TGTGCCAGCAGCTTTAGTTTAGTTGGTAATGAGCAGTTCTTC. The full variable domain, completed using reference TRBV11-2 and TRBJ2-1, is EAGVAQSPRYKIIEKRQSVAFWCNPISGHATLYWYQQILGQGPKLLIQFQNNGVVDDSQLPKDRFSAERLKGVDSTLKIQPAKLEDSAVYLCASSFSLVGNEQFFGPGTRLTVL.

This clone turned up a few times. This chain uses TRBV2 with TRBJ2-3; D unclear. Trimming stripped 6 bases from V and 1 base from J, with 8 bases between. Per the germline V gene, CDR1 is SNHLY and CDR2 is FYNNEI. This CDR3 contains 13 residues. CDR3 loop: CASSRGGTDTQYF. The CDR3 DNA sequence: TGTGCCAGCAGCCGCGGTGGCACAGATACGCAGTATTTT.

This clone was counted only a few times. The chain combines TRBV7-8 with TRBJ2-1, with D possibly matching TRBD2 (6 bases). The V and J ends lost 4 bases and 7 bases respectively, with 20 bases between them. From germline, CDR1 is SGHVS and CDR2 FQNEAQ. This CDR3 comprises 16 residues. The CDR3 is CASSYPNSGSGNEQFF. DNA of the CDR3: TGTGCCAGCAGCTACCCTAATTCCGGGAGTGGGAATGAGCAGTTCTTC.

In regard to this clone: A much more abundant neighbour one base away suggests this may be a read error. The chain carries TRBV27 and TRBJ2-6; D not resolved. Per germline, CDR1 MNHEY and CDR2 SMNVEV (reference sequence). V gave up 5 bases and J gave up 0 bases, with 8 bases separating them. This CDR3 has 15 residues. The CDR3 sequence is CASSAPSSGANVLTF. CDR3 DNA: TGTGCCAGCAGTGCCCCCAGCTCTGGGGCCAACGTCCTGACTTTC.

The chain couples TRBV6-1 to TRBJ1-2, with D uncertain. The CDR3 is 13 residues long. Trimming took off 2 bases at V and 3 bases at J, with 7 bases between the two ends. Germline V gene data show CDR1 as MNHNS and CDR2 as SASEGT. CDR3 nucleotide sequence: TGTGCCAGCAGTGAAAACAATTACTATGGCTACACCTTC. Protein: CASSENNYYGYTF.

The chain recombines TRBV18 with TRBJ1-2; 7 bases are shared with TRBD1. V was clipped by 10 bases and J by 4 bases; unmatched bases: 12. This CDR3 spans 14 amino acids. Germline values: CDR1 KGHSH, CDR2 LQKENI. CDR3 region: CANARDRDLYGYTF. CDR3 sequence (DNA): TGTGCCAACGCGCGGGACAGAGACCTCTATGGCTACACCTTC.

Worth noting for this clone: Different DNA sequences within this sample yield the same CDR3. The chain recombines TRBV5-1 with TRBJ1-1; the D gene is possibly TRBD1 (5 bases). V lost 0 bases, J lost 6 bases, and 6 bases lay in between. The CDR3 sequence is 12 residues long. CDR1 and CDR2 from the germline V gene are SGHRS and YFSETQ. CDR3 amino acids: CASSLEGPEAFF. The CDR3 coding sequence is TGCGCCAGCAGCTTGGAGGGGCCTGAAGCTTTCTTT.